This T cell receptor beta chain was obtained from a study of shared clonotypes between healthy human individuals. Regarding the study as a whole: Blood was the only sampled material, and tissue repertoires likely differ.

A remark on this clone: The antigen is unknown.

Every subset's genomic DNA went evenly onto several immunoSEQ plates. Sequenced by immunoSEQ multiplex PCR; TCRdb stores in-frame clones only, minus some. The sample consists of 600,000 to 750,000 clones, around 91% of them appearing once. Trimming at V came to 4 bases and at J to 2 bases, leaving 5 bases not matched to a gene. The CDR3 has 16 residues. Germline V gives CDR1 SGDLS, CDR2 YYNGEE. Sample: memory CD8+ T cells from PBMCs. Subset noted: CD45RO+ cells pooled with CCR7-negative TemRA cells. The sequence was obtained from a man between 18 and 29 years old in good health. Some clones in this sample may be carry-over from other donors' samples. The J gene is TRBJ2-1, the V gene TRBV9, with 11 bases fitting TRBD1. CDR3 bases: TGTGCCAGCAGCCCACCGGGACAGGGGGCCTACAATGAGCAGTTCTTC. It yields the protein CASSPPGQGAYNEQFF.